This T cell receptor beta chain was retrieved from a study of T-cell reconstitution after alpha-beta-depleted transplantation in children. Ten or more counts support this clonotype. Unique molecular identifiers featured in how the TCRbeta library was prepared. TCRdb ran MiXCR on the PCR reads and lists one entry per CDR3 protein. The profile shows 200,000 to 250,000 distinct CDR3 sequences, 9.5% to 13% of them singletons. Per germline, CDR1 DFQATT and CDR2 SNEGSKA (reference sequence). V gave up 5 bases and J gave up 2 bases, with 20 bases separating them. The CDR3 covers 16 residues. The sequence was collected from a child younger than two with acute myeloid leukemia, due to receive a stem cell transplant. Material: PBMCs, obtained before TCRalphabeta/CD19-depleted stem cell transplant. This chain links TRBV20-1 with TRBJ2-3, with D possibly matching TRBD2 (5 bases). CDR3 loop: CSAPSSGDPFTDTQYF. As DNA, the CDR3 is TGCAGTGCTCCTTCCAGCGGAGACCCCTTCACAGATACGCAGTATTTT.